This TCR beta chain was sequenced for a study of blood T cell repertoires in COVID-19. Clones were read by immunoSEQ multiplex PCR, and TCRdb kept only the in-frame ones, dropping some. The sample includes fewer than 250,000 clones, around 91% of them seen just once. This sequence originates from a woman aged 40 to 49 with acute or convalescent COVID-19. The sample was peripheral blood.

The CDR3: CASSSQGGLVTDTQYF. The CDR3, as DNA: TGCGCCAGCAGCTCTCAGGGAGGGCTCGTCACAGATACGCAGTATTTT. This chain joins TRBV5-1 and TRBJ2-3; the match to TRBD2 covers 7 bases. The trim removed 3 bases at V and 2 bases at J, leaving 9 bases unmatched. This CDR3 has 16 residues. Germline values: CDR1 SGHRS, CDR2 YFSETQ.